This T cell receptor delta chain stems from a study of gamma-delta T cells after stem cell transplantation. Points on this clone: With only one base between it and a far larger clone, this is likely a read error.

TCRdb reanalyzed the RT-PCR reads using CATT. The sample carries approximately 2,000 delta-chain clones, 24% recorded once. V lost 9 bases, J lost 1 base, and 14 bases lay in between. The CDR3 runs to 13 residues. Germline V gene lookup returns CDR1 GEAIGNYY and CDR2 EKD. The sequence was collected from a human donor. It is not recorded whose cells these are; they may come from a transplant donor. The V call is TRDV2, the J call TRDJ1; D unclear. The sample taken for sequencing was gamma-delta T cells. DNA of the CDR3: TGTGCCGGAAGCGGATCTGGCACCGATAAACTCATCTTT. Translation gives CAGSGSGTDKLIF.